The rows below give T cell receptor beta chains drawn from one sample of a study of early T cells in non-severe SARS-CoV-2 infection. TCRdb recomputed calls from the 5' RACE reads with MiXCR, one row per CDR3 protein. The data show around 53,000 distinct CDR3 sequences, with around 12% seen just once and 2.5% to 3% held by the top ten. The sequencing used whole blood, collected at baseline. These receptors were taken from an adult who was a healthcare worker with PCR-confirmed SARS-CoV-2 infection or an uninfected control (not recorded which). Each CDR3 is given with its conserved first and last residue. A D gene is named only where the DNA matches it firmly. A row's size may be missing; if present it is once, few, many or a size class.

V gene,D gene,J gene,clone size,CDR3 protein,CDR3 DNA
TRBV12-3/TRBV12-4,TRBD1,TRBJ1-1,NA,CASNLQGAWNTEAFF,TGTGCCAGCAACCTACAGGGGGCGTGGAACACTGAAGCTTTCTTT
TRBV3-1,NA,TRBJ1-2,NA,CASSQTPAGKNGYTF,TGTGCCAGCAGCCAAACCCCGGCAGGGAAAAATGGCTACACCTTC
TRBV6-5,NA,TRBJ2-5,NA,CASSSRTTQETQYF,TGTGCCAGCAGTTCGAGGACTACACAAGAGACCCAGTACTTC
TRBV29-1,NA,TRBJ2-7,once,CSVVGSLSYEQYF,TGCAGCGTTGTGGGTAGTTTATCCTACGAGCAGTACTTC
TRBV5-6,NA,TRBJ2-4,few,CASSLGLYGGNIQYF,TGTGCCAGCAGCTTGGGGCTCTACGGAGGAAACATTCAGTACTTC
TRBV5-1,TRBD1,TRBJ2-3,NA,CASSLPRTGGASDTQYF,TGCGCCAGCAGCCTACCAAGGACAGGGGGCGCGTCAGATACGCAGTATTTT
TRBV5-4,TRBD2,TRBJ2-7,few,CASSRPGLAPEQYF,TGTGCCAGCAGCCGGCCGGGACTAGCTCCCGAGCAGTACTTC
TRBV7-2,NA,TRBJ2-7,NA,CASNPPGTTYEQYF,TGTGCCAGCAACCCGCCAGGGACCACCTACGAGCAGTACTTC
TRBV2,NA,TRBJ2-5,many,CASLRAETQYF,TGTGCCAGCTTGAGGGCTGAGACCCAGTACTTC
TRBV6-4,TRBD1,TRBJ2-3,NA,CASSEGRGSDTQYF,TGTGCCAGCAGTGAGGGCAGGGGGTCAGATACGCAGTATTTT
TRBV18,NA,TRBJ2-3,NA,CASSLGQTVADTQYF,TGTGCCAGCTCACTCGGACAGACGGTGGCAGATACGCAGTATTTT